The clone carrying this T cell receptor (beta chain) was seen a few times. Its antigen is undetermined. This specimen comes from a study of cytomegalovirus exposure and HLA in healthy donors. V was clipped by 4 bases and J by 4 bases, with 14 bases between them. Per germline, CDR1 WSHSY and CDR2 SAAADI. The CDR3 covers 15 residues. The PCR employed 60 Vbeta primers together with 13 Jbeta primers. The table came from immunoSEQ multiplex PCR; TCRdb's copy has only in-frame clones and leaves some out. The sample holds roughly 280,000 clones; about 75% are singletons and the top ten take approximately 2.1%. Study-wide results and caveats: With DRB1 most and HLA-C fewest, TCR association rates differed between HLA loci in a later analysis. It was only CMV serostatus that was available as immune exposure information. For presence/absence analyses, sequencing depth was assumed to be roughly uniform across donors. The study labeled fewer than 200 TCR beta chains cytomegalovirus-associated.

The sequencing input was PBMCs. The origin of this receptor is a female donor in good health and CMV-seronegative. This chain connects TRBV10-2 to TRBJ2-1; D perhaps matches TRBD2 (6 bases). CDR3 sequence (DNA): TGCGCCAGCAGTGCTTCCCAGACTAGTTACAATGAGCAGTTCTTC. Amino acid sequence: CASSASQTSYNEQFF.